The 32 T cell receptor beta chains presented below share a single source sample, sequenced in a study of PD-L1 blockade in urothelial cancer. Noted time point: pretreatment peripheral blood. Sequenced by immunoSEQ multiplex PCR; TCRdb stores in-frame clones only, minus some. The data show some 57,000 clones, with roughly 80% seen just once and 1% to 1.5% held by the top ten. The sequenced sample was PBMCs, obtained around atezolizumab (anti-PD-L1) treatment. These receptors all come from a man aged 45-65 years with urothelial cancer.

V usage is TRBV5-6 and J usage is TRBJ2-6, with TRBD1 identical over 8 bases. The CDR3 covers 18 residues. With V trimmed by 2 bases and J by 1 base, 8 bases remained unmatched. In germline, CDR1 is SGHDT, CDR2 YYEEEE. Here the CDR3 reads CASSFHETGVSGANVLTF. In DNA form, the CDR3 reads TGTGCCAGCAGCTTTCATGAGACAGGGGTGTCTGGGGCCAACGTCCTGACTTTC.

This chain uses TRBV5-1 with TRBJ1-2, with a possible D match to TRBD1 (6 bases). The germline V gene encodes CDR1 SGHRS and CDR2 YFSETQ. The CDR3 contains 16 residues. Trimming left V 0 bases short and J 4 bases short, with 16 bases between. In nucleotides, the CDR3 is TGCGCCAGCAGCTTGGATCGGGACATATCATTCTATGGCTACACCTTC. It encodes CASSLDRDISFYGYTF.

CDR3 DNA sequence: TGTGCCAGCAGCCCAGCGACAGGGGTAATGAACACTGAAGCTTTCTTT. Its translation is CASSPATGVMNTEAFF. The chain carries TRBV14 and TRBJ1-1, with 8 bases matching TRBD1. Germline CDR1 reads SGHDN; CDR2 reads FVKESK. V lost 4 bases to trimming and J lost 0 bases; unmatched junction nucleotides: 7. The length of the CDR3 is 16 residues. The complete variable domain, with remaining parts taken from reference TRBV14 and TRBJ1-1, reads EAGVTQFPSHSVIEKGQTVTLRCDPISGHDNLYWYRRVMGKEIKFLLHFVKESKQDESGMPNNRFLAERTGGTYSTLKVQPAELEDSGVYFCASSPATGVMNTEAFFGQGTRLTVV.

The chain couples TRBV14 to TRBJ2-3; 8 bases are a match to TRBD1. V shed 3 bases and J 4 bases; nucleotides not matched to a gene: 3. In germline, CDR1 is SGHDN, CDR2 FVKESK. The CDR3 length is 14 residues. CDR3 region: CASSQEQGADTQYF. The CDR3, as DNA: TGTGCCAGCAGCCAGGAACAGGGGGCAGATACGCAGTATTTT.

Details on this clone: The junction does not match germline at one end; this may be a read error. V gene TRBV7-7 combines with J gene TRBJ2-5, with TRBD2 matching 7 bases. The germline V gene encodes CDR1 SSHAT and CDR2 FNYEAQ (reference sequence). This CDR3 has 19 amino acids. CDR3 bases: TGTGCTAGCAGCCAGTACAAAGGACTAGTTGGTGCTAAAGAAGAGACCCAGTACTTC. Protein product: CASSQYKGLVGAKEETQYF.

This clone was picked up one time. CDR3 amino acids: CAWRGLESGANVLTF. Here the CDR3 DNA reads TGTGCCTGGAGGGGTCTAGAATCTGGGGCCAACGTCCTGACTTTC. The chain links TRBV30 to TRBJ2-6, with D unclear. V was trimmed by 3 bases and J by 1 base, leaving 10 bases between them. Germline V gene sequence: CDR1 GTSNPN, CDR2 SVGIG (reference sequence). There are 15 residues in the CDR3.

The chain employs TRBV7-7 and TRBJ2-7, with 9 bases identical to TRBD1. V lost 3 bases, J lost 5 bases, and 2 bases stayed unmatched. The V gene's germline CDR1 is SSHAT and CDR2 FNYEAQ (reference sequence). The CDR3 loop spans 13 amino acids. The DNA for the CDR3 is TGTGCCAGCAGCTTCAGGACAGGGGACGAGCAGTACTTC. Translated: CASSFRTGDEQYF.

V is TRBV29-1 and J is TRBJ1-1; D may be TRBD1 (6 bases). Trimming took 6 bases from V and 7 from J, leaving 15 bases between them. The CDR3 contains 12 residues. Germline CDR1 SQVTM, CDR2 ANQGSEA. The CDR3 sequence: CSVGTLYIEAFF. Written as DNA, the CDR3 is TGCAGCGTAGGGACACTTTACATTGAAGCTTTCTTT.

The CDR3 DNA follows: TGTGCCAGCAGTTACATAGGGGGAATAAACACTGAAGCTTTCTTT. Its translation is CASSYIGGINTEAFF. The chain has TRBV6-6 and TRBJ1-1; a possible D gene is TRBD1 (6 bases). V gave up 2 bases and J gave up 2 bases, with 12 bases separating them. Germline V lookup: CDR1 MNHNY, CDR2 SVGAGI (reference sequence). The CDR3 covers 15 residues.

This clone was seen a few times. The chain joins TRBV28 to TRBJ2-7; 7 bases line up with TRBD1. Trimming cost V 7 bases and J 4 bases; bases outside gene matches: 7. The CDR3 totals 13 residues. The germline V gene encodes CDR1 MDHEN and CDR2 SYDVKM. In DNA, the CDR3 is TGTGCCAGCACGACAGGGAAAGGGTACGAGCAGTACTTC. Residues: CASTTGKGYEQYF.

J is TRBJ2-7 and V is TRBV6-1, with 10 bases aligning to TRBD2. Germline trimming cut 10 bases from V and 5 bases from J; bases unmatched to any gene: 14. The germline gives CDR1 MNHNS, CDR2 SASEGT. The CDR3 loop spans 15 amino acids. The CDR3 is CAIPKIAGGTNEQYF. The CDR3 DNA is TGTGCCATCCCAAAAATAGCGGGGGGCACCAACGAGCAGTACTTC.

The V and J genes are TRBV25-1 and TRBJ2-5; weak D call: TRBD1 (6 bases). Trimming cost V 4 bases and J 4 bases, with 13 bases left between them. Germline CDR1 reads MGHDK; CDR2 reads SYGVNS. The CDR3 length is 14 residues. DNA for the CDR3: TGTGCCAGCAGTGCCAACAGGGTAGGAGAGACCCAGTACTTC. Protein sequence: CASSANRVGETQYF.

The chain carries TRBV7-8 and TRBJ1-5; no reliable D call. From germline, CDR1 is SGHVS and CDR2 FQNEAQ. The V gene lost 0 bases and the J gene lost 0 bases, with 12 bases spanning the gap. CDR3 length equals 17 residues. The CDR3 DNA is TGTGCCAGCAGCTTAGCGCGGGGTGCAGATAGCAATCAGCCCCAGCATTTT. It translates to CASSLARGADSNQPQHF. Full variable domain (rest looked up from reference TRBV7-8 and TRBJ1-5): GAGVSQSPRYKVAKRGQDVALRCDPISGHVSLFWYQQALGQGPEFLTYFQNEAQLDKSGLPSDRFFAERPEGSVSTLKIQRTQQEDSAVYLCASSLARGADSNQPQHFGDGTRLSIL.

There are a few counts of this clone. The DNA for the CDR3 is TGTGCCAGCTCTTCGACAGTGAGGAACACTGAAGCTTTCTTT. Residues: CASSSTVRNTEAFF. The chain links TRBV18 to TRBJ1-1, with D possibly being TRBD1 (5 bases). The germline V and J ends were trimmed by 6 bases and 1 base, with 12 bases remaining between them. Germline V gene sequence: CDR1 KGHSH, CDR2 LQKENI. This CDR3 has 14 residues.

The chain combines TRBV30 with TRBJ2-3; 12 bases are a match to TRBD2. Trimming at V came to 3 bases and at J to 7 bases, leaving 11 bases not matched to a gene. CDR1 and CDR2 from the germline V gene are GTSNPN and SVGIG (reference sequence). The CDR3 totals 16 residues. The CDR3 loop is CAWRDQTSGRFNTQYF. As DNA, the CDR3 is TGTGCCTGGAGGGACCAAACTAGCGGGAGGTTTAATACGCAGTATTTT.

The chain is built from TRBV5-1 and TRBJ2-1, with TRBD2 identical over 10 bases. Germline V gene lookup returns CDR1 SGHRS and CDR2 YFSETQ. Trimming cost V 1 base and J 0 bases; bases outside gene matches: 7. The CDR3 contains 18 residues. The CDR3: CASSLLVAGGSSYNEQFF. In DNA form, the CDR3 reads TGCGCCAGCAGCTTGCTTGTAGCGGGGGGAAGCTCCTACAATGAGCAGTTCTTC.

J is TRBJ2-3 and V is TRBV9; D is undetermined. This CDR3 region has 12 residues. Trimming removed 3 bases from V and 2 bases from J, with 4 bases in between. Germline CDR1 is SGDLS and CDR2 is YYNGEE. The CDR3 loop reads CASSELTDTQYF. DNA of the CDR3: TGTGCCAGCAGCGAGCTCACAGATACGCAGTATTTT.

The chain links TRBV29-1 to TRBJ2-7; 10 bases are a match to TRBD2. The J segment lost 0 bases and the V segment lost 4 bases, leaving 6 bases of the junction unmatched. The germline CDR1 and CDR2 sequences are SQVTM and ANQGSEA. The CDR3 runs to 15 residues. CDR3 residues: CSVGLAGKSSYEQYF. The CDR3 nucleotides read TGCAGCGTTGGACTAGCGGGTAAGAGCTCCTACGAGCAGTACTTC.

In DNA, the CDR3 is TGTGCCAGCAGCCAACGCCTGGGTGGCCAGGGTCCCCTTTTCTCCTACAATGAGCAGTTCTTC. Amino acids: CASSQRLGGQGPLFSYNEQFF. V usage is TRBV14 and J usage is TRBJ2-1; D is possibly TRBD1 (5 bases). In germline, CDR1 is SGHDN, CDR2 FVKESK. V was cut by 2 bases and J by 0 bases, with 26 bases left in between. The CDR3 extends over 21 amino acids.

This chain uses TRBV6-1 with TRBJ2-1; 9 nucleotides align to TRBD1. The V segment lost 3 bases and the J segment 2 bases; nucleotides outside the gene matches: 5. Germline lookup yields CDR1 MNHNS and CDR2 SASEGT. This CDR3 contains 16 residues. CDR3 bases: TGTGCCAGCAGTGATACGGACAGGGGTCCCTACAATGAGCAGTTCTTC. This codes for CASSDTDRGPYNEQFF.

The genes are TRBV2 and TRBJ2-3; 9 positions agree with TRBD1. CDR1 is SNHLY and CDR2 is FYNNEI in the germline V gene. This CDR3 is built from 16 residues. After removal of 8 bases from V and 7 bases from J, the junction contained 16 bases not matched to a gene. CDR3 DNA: TGTGCCAGCCGAACCTCGACAGGGGGAACCCTGAATACGCAGTATTTT. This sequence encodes CASRTSTGGTLNTQYF.

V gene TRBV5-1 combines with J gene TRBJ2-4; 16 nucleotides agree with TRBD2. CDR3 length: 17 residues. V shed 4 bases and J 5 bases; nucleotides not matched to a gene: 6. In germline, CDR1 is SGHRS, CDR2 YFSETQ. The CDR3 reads CASSPGLAGGPENIQYF. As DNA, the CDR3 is TGCGCCAGCAGCCCGGGACTAGCGGGAGGGCCAGAAAACATTCAGTACTTC. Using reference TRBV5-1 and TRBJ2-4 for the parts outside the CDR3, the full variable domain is KAGVTQTPRYLIKTRGQQVTLSCSPISGHRSVSWYQQTPGQGLQFLFEYFSETQRNKGNFPGRFSGRQFSNSRSEMNVSTLELGDSALYLCASSPGLAGGPENIQYFGAGTRLSVL.

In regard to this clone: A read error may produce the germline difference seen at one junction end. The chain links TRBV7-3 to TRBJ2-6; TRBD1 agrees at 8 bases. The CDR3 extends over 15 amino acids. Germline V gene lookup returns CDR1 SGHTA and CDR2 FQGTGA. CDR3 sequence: CASSITGGGANVLTF. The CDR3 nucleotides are TGTGCCAGCAGCATAACAGGGGGTGGGGCCAACGTCCTGACTTTC.

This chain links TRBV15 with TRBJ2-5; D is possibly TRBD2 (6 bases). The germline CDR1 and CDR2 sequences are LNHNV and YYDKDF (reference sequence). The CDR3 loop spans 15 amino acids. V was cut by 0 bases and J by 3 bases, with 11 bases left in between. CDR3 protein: CATSREGDLKETQYF. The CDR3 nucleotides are TGTGCCACCAGCAGAGAGGGGGACTTAAAAGAGACCCAGTACTTC.

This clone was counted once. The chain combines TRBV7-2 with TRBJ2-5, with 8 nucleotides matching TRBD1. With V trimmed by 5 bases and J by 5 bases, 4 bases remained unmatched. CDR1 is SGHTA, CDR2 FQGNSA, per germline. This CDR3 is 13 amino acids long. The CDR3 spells CASSPGGAETQYF. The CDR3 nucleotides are TGTGCCAGCAGCCCAGGGGGCGCGGAGACCCAGTACTTC.

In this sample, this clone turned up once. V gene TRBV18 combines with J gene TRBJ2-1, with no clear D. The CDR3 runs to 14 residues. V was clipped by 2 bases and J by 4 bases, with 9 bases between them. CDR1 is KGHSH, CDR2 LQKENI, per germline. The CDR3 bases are TGTGCCAGCTCACCAAGCGTCAAATACAATGAGCAGTTCTTC. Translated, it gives CASSPSVKYNEQFF. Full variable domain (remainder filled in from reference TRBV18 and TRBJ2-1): NAGVMQNPRHLVRRRGQEARLRCSPMKGHSHVYWYRQLPEEGLKFMVYLQKENIIDESGMPKERFSAEFPKEGPSILRIQQVVRGDSAAYFCASSPSVKYNEQFFGPGTRLTVL.

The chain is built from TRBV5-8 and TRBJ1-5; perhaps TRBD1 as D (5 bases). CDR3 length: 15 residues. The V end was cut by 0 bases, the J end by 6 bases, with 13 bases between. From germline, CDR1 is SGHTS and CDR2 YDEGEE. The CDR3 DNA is TGTGCCAGCAGCTTGGGGACAACCACGGGTCAGCCCCAGCATTTT. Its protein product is CASSLGTTTGQPQHF.

CDR3 in amino acids: CASKSVGGTNEKLFF. CDR3 DNA: TGTGCCAGCAAGTCAGTGGGGGGGACGAATGAAAAACTGTTTTTT. The rearrangement links TRBV28 to TRBJ1-4; tentative D call: TRBD1 (5 bases). The CDR3 is 15 amino acids. CDR1 and CDR2 from the germline V gene are MDHEN and SYDVKM. V lost 7 bases to trimming and J lost 5 bases, with 17 bases between them.

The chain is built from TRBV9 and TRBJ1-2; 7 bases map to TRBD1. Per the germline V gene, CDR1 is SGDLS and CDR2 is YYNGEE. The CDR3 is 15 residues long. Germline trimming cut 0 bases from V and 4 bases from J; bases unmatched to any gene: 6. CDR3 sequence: CASSVEPGQIYGYTF. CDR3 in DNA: TGTGCCAGCAGCGTAGAACCGGGACAGATCTATGGCTACACCTTC.

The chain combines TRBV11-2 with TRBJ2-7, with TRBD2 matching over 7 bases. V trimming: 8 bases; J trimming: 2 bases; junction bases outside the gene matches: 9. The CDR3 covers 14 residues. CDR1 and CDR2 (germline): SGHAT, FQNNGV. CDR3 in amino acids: CASRPSGKTYEQYF. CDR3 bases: TGTGCCAGCCGACCTAGCGGAAAAACCTACGAGCAGTACTTC.

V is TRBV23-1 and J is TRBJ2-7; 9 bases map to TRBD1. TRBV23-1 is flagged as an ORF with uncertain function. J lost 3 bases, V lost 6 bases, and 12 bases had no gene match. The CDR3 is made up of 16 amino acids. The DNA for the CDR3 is TGCGCCAGCAGACACTTCCACAGGGGGCGCGTCTACGAGCAGTACTTC. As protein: CASRHFHRGRVYEQYF.

The CDR3 is CASPRGRAEAFF. CDR3 nucleotide sequence: TGTGCCAGCCCCAGGGGAAGGGCTGAAGCTTTCTTT. The chain links TRBV2 to TRBJ1-1, with D possibly being TRBD1 (6 bases). V was clipped by 8 bases and J by 6 bases, with 13 bases between them. Germline CDR1 is SNHLY and CDR2 is FYNNEI. The length of the CDR3 is 12 residues.